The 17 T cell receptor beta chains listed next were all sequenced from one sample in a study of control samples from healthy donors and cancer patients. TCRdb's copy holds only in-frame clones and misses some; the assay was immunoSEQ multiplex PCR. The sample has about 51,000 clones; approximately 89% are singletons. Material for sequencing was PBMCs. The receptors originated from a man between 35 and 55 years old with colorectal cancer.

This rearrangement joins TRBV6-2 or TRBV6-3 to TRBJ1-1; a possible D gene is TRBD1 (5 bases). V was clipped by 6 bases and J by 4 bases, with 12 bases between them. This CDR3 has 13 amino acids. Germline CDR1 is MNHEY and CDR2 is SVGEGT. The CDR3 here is CASSEYGATEAFF. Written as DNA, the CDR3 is TGTGCCAGCAGCGAATACGGGGCCACTGAAGCTTTCTTT.

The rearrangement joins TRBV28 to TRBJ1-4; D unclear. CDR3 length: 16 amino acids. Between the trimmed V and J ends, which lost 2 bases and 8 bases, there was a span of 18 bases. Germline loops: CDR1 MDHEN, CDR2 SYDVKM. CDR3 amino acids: CASSLLEVGKEEKLFF. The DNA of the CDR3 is TGTGCCAGCAGTTTACTAGAGGTGGGGAAGGAAGAAAAACTGTTTTTT.

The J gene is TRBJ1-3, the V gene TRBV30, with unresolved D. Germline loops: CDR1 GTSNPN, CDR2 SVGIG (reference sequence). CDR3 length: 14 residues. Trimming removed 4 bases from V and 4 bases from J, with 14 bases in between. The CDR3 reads CAWNRQEVGNTIYF. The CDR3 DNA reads TGTGCCTGGAACCGTCAAGAAGTGGGAAACACCATATATTTT.

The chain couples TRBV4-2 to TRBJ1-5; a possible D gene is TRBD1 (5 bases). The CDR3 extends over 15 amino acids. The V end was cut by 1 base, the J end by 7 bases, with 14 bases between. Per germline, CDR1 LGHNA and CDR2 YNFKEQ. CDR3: CASSQGRVGQQPQHF. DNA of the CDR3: TGTGCCAGCAGCCAAGGCAGGGTGGGGCAACAGCCCCAGCATTTT.

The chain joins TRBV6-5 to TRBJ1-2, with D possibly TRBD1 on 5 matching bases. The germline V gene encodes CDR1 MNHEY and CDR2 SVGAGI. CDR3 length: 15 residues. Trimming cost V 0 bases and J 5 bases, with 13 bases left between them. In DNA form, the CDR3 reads TGTGCCAGCAGTTACTCGTATTCAGGGCCGTATGGCTACACCTTC. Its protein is CASSYSYSGPYGYTF.

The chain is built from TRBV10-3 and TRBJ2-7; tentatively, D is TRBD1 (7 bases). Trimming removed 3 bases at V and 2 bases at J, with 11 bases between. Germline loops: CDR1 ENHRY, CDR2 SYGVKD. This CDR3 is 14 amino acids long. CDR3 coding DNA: TGTGCCATCAGTGACAGGGGGGAGGCCTACGAGCAGTACTTC. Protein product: CAISDRGEAYEQYF.

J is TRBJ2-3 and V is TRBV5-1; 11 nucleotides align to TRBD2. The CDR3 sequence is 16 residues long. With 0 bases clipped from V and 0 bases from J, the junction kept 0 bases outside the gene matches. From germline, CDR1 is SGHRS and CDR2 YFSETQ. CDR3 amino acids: CASSLGTSGSTDTQYF. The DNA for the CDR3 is TGCGCCAGCAGCTTGGGGACTAGCGGGAGCACAGATACGCAGTATTTT.

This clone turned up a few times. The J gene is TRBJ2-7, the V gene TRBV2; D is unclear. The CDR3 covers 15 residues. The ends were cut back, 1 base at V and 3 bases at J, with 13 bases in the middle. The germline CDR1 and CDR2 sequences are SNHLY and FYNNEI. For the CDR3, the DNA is TGTGCCAGCAGTGAAGAAGCCTCTATAGACTACGAGCAGTACTTC. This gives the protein CASSEEASIDYEQYF.

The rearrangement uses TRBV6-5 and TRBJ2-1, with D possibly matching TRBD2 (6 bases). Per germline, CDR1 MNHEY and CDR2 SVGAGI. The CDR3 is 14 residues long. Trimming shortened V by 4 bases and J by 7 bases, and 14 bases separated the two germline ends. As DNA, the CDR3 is TGTGCCAGCAGTTCGGGACTTTCCATGAATGAGCAGTTCTTC. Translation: CASSSGLSMNEQFF.

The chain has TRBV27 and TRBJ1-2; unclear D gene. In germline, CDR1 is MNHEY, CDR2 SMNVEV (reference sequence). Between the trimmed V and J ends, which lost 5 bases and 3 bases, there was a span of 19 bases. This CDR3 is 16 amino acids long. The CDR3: CASSALTGSLDYGYTF. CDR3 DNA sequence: TGTGCCAGCAGTGCCTTAACCGGTAGTCTGGACTATGGCTACACCTTC.

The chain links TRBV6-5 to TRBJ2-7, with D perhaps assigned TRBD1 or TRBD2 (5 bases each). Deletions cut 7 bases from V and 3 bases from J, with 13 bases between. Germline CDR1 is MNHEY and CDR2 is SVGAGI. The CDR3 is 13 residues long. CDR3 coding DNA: TGTGCCAGCAACGAGGGACGGGGCTACGAGCAGTACTTC. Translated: CASNEGRGYEQYF.

The CDR3 protein is CASSPDPVNTEAFF. For the CDR3, the DNA is TGTGCCAGCAGTCCCGATCCGGTGAACACTGAAGCTTTCTTT. The chain uses TRBV27 and TRBJ1-1; D call uncertain. The germline CDR1 and CDR2 sequences are MNHEY and SMNVEV (reference sequence). Deletions cut 5 bases from V and 0 bases from J, with 10 bases between. This CDR3 has 14 amino acids.

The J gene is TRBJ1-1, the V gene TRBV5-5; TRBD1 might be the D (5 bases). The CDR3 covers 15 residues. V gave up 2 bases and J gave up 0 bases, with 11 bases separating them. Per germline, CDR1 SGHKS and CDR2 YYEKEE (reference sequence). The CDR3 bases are TGTGCCAGCAGCTTTTTTGACAGACTGAACACTGAAGCTTTCTTT. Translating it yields CASSFFDRLNTEAFF.

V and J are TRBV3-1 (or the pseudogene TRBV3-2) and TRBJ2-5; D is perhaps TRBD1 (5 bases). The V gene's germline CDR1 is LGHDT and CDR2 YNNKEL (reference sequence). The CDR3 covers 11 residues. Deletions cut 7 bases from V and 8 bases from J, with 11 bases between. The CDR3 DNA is TGTGCCAGCAAGGGGCAGGGTACCCAGTACTTC. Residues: CASKGQGTQYF.

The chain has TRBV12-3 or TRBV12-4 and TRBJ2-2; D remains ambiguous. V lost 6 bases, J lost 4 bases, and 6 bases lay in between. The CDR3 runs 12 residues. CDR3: CASSGSTGELFF. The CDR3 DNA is TGTGCCAGCAGCGGATCCACCGGGGAGCTGTTTTTT.

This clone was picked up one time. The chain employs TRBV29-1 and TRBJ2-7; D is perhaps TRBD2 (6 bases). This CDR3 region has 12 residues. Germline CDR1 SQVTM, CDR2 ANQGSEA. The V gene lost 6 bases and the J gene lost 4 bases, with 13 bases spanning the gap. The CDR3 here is CSVGNSGYEQYF. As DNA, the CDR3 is TGCAGCGTGGGGAATAGCGGATACGAGCAGTACTTC.

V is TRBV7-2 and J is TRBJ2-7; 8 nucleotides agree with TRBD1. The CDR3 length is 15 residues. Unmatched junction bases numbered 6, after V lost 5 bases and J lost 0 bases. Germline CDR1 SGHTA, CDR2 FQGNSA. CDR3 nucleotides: TGTGCCAGCAGCCCCGGACAGGGCAACTCCTACGAGCAGTACTTC. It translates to CASSPGQGNSYEQYF.